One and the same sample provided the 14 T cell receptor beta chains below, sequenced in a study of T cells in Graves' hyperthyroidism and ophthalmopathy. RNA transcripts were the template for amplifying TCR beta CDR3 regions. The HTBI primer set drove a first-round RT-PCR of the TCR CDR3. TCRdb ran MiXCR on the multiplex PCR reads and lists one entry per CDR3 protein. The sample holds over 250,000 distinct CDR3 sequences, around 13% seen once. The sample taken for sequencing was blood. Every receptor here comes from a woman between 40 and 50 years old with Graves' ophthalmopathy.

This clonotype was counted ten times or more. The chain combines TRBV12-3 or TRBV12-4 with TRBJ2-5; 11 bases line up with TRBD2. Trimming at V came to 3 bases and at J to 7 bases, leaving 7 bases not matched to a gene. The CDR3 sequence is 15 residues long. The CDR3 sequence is CASSFLAGTSGTQYF. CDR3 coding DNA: TGTGCCAGCAGTTTTTTAGCGGGGACTAGCGGGACCCAGTACTTC.

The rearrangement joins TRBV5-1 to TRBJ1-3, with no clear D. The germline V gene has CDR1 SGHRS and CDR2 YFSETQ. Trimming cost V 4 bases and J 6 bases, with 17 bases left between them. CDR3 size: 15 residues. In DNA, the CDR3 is TGCGCCAGCAGCCGTATAGGGTCTGAGAAAAACACCATATATTTT. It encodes CASSRIGSEKNTIYF.

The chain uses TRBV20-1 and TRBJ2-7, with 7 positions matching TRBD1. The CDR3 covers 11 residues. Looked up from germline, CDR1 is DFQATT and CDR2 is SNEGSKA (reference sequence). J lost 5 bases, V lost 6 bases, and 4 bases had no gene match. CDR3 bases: TGCAGTGCGTACAGGGGCCACGAGCAGTACTTC. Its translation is CSAYRGHEQYF.

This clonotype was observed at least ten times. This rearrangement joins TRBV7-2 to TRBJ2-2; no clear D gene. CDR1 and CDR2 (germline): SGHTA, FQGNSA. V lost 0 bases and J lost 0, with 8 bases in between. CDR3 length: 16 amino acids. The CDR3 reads CASSLAVQSNTGELFF. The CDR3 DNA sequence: TGTGCCAGCAGCTTAGCGGTGCAGTCGAACACCGGGGAGCTGTTTTTT.

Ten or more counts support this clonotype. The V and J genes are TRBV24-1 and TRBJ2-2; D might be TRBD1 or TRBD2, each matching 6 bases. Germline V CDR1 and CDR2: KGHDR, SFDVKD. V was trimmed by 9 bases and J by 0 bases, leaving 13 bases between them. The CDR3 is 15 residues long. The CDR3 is CATDSGGANTGELFF. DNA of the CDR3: TGTGCCACCGATTCCGGGGGCGCGAACACCGGGGAGCTGTTTTTT.

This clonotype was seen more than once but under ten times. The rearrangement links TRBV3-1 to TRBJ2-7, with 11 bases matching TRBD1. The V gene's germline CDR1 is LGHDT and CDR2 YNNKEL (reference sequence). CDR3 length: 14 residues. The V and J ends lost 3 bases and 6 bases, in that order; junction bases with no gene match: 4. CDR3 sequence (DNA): TGTGCCAGCAGCCATGGGACAGGGGGAGCCGAGCAGTACTTC. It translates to CASSHGTGGAEQYF.

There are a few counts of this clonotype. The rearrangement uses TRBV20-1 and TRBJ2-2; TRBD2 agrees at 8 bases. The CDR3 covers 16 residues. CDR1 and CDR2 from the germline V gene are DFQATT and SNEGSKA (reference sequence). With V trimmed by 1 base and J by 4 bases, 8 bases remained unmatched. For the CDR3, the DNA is TGCAGTGCTAGAGTACCGGGACTAGGTTTCACCGGGGAGCTGTTTTTT. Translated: CSARVPGLGFTGELFF.

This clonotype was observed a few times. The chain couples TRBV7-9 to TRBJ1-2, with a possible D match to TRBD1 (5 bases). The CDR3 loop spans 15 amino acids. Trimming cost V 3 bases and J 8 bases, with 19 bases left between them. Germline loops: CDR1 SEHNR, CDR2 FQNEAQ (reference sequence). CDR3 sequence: CASSFPGRTYGGYTF. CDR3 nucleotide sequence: TGTGCCAGCAGCTTCCCGGGACGGACTTACGGAGGCTACACCTTC. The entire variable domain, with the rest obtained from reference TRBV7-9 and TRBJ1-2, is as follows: DTGVSQNPRHKITKRGQNVTFRCDPISEHNRLYWYRQTLGQGPEFLTYFQNEAQLEKSRLLSDRFSAERPKGSFSTLEIQRTEQGDSAMYLCASSFPGRTYGGYTFGSGTRLTVV.

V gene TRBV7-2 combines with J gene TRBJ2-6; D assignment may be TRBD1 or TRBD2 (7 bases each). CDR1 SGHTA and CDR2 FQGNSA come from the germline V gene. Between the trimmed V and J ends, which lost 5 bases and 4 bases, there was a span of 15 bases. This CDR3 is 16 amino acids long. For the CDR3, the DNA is TGTGCCAGCAGCGTAGGGGGCGGGGGCGGGGCCAACGTCCTGACTTTC. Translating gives CASSVGGGGGANVLTF.

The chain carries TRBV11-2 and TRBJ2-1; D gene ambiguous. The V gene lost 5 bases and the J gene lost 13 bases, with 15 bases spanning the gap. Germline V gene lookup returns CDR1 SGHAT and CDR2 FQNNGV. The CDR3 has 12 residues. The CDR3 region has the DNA TGTGCCAGCAGCATTCAAGATACCTCTCAGTTCTTC. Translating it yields CASSIQDTSQFF.

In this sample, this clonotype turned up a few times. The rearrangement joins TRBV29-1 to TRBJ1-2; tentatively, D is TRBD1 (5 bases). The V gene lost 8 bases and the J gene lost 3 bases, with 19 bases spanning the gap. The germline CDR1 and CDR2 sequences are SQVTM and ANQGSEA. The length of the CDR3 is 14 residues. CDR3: CSTGTPERDYGYTF. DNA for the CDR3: TGCAGCACCGGGACGCCCGAAAGGGACTATGGCTACACCTTC.

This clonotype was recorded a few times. CDR3: CASNRGAGDEQYF. CDR3 sequence (DNA): TGTGCCAGCAACCGAGGGGCTGGGGACGAGCAGTACTTC. The V and J genes are TRBV7-8 and TRBJ2-7; either TRBD1 or TRBD2 may fit D (5 bases each). Per germline, CDR1 SGHVS and CDR2 FQNEAQ. V lost 7 bases, J lost 5 bases, and 15 bases lay in between. CDR3 length: 13 amino acids.

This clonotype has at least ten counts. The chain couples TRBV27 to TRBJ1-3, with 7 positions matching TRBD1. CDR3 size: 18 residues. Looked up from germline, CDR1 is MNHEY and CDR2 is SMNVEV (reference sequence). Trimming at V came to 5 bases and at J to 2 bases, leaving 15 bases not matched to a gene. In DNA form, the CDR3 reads TGTGCCAGCAGTGATGGAAGGGGGCACCAAGCGGCTGGAAACACCATATATTTT. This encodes CASSDGRGHQAAGNTIYF.

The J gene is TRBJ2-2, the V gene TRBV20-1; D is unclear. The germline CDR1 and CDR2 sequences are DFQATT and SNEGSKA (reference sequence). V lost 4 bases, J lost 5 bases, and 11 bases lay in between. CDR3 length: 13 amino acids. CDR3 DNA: TGCAGTGCTACCCATGGGGTAACCGGGGAGCTGTTTTTT. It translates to CSATHGVTGELFF.